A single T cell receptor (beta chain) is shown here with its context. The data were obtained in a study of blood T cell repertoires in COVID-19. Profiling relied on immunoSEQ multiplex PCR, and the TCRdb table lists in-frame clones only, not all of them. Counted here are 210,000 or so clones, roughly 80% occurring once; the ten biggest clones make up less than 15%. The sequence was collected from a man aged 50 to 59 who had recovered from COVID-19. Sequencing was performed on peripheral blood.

The CDR3 DNA sequence: TGTGCCAGCAGCGCGGGACTAGCGGGAGAGGTGGGGGAGCAGTACTTC. It is translated as CASSAGLAGEVGEQYF. V gene TRBV9 combines with J gene TRBJ2-7, with TRBD2 matching over 14 bases. The germline V gene has CDR1 SGDLS and CDR2 YYNGEE. The CDR3 runs to 16 residues. After removal of 3 bases from V and 7 bases from J, the junction contained 9 bases not matched to a gene. The variable domain in full, completed from reference TRBV9 and TRBJ2-7, reads DSGVTQTPKHLITATGQRVTLRCSPRSGDLSVYWYQQSLDQGLQFLIQYYNGEERAKGNILERFSAQQFPDLHSELNLSSLELGDSALYFCASSAGLAGEVGEQYFGPGTRLTVT.